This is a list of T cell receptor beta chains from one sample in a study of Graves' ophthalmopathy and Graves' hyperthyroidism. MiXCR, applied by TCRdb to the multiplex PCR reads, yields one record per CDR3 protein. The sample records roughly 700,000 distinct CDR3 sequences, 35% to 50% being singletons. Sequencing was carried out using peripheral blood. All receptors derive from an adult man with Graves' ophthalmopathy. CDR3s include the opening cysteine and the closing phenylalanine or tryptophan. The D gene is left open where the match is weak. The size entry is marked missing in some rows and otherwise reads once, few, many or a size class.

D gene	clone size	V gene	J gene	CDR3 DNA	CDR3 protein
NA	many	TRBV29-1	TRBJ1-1	TGCAGCGTTGTATCCCCCAAAGTTAGGAACACTGAAGCTTTCTTT	CSVVSPKVRNTEAFF
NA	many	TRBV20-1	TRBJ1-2	TGCAGTGCTAGACCTATTGGGGCTCACTATGGCTACACCTTC	CSARPIGAHYGYTF
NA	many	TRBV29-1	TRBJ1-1	TGCAGCGCTAGGGAGTTAGGGGTGAACACTGAAGCTTTCTTT	CSARELGVNTEAFF
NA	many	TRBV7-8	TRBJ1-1	TGTGCCAGCAGCTTAGCAGCAGGCGCGAACACTGAAGCTTTCTTT	CASSLAAGANTEAFF
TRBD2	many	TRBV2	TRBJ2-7	TGTGCCAGCAGTCGAGACACGACTAGCGGGGGCTACGAGCAGTACTTC	CASSRDTTSGGYEQYF
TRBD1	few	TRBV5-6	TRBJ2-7	TGTGCCAGCAGCAAAAAACCGGGACAGGGCTACGAGCAGTACTTC	CASSKKPGQGYEQYF
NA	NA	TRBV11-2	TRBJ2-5	TGTGCCAGCAGCCGCCGGTCAGGGCCTGGTGAGACCCAGTACTTC	CASSRRSGPGETQYF
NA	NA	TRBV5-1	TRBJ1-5	TGCGCCAGCAAGGAGGGACCGGGCAATCAGCCCCAGCATTTT	CASKEGPGNQPQHF
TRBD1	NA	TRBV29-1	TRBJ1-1	TGCAGCGTCGGCCCCGACAGGGGGGATCCTTCAAACACTGAAGCTTTCTTT	CSVGPDRGDPSNTEAFF
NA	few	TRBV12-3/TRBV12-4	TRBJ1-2	TGTGCCAGCACCTCGGGACGGTTTAGTACCTACACCTTC	CASTSGRFSTYTF
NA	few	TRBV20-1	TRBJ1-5	TGCAGTGCCCCCGGAAGGGACGATCAGCCCCAGCATTTT	CSAPGRDDQPQHF
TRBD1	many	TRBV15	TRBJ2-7	TGTGCCACCAGTGGGGACAGCTCCTACGAGCAGTACTTC	CATSGDSSYEQYF
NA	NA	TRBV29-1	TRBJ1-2	TGCAGCGTCTTTGGGACTGGGGGTGGCTACACCTTC	CSVFGTGGGYTF
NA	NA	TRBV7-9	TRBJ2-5	TGTGCCAGCAGCTTAGGGTTTGGAGGGACCCAGTACTTC	CASSLGFGGTQYF
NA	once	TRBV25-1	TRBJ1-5	TGTGCCAGCAGTGAAGCGCCCGTTTGGGGGGGCAATCAGCCCCAGCATTTT	CASSEAPVWGGNQPQHF
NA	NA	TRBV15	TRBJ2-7	TGTGCCACCGGCAGAGACCTTAGCTCCTACGAGCAGTACTTC	CATGRDLSSYEQYF
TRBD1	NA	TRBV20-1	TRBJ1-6	TGCAGTGCTAGAGATTTGGACAGGGGACTTAATTCACCCCTCCACTTT	CSARDLDRGLNSPLHF
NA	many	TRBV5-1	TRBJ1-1	TGTGCCAGCAGCTTAGCAGGAGTCACTGAAGCTTTCTTT	CASSLAGVTEAFF
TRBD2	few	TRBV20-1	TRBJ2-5	TGCAGTGCTAGTGGGACTAGCGGGAGTGTGAGGGGAGAGACCCAGTACTTC	CSASGTSGSVRGETQYF
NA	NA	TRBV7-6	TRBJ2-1	TGTGCCAGCAGCACTCAAGGGGTGGCTCGCAGCTCCTACAATGAGCAGTTCTTC	CASSTQGVARSSYNEQFF
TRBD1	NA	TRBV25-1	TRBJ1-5	TGTGCCAGCAGTTTAGGGGGACAGCTATATAGCAATCAGCCCCAGCATTTT	CASSLGGQLYSNQPQHF
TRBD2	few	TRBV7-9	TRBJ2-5	TGCGCCAGCAGCCAAGAGTGGGGACTAGCGGGAGGGGGAGAGACCCAGTACTTC	CASSQEWGLAGGGETQYF
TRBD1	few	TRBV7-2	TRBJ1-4	TGTGCCAGCAGCCCTACAGGGGGGTGGGAAAAACTGTTTTTT	CASSPTGGWEKLFF
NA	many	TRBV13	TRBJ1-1	TGTGCCAGCAGCCCTAGTAGGACGATGAACACTGAAGCTTTCTTT	CASSPSRTMNTEAFF
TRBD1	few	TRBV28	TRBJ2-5	TGTGCCAGCAGGGGATCGGGACAGGGGGAAGAGACCCAGTACTTC	CASRGSGQGEETQYF